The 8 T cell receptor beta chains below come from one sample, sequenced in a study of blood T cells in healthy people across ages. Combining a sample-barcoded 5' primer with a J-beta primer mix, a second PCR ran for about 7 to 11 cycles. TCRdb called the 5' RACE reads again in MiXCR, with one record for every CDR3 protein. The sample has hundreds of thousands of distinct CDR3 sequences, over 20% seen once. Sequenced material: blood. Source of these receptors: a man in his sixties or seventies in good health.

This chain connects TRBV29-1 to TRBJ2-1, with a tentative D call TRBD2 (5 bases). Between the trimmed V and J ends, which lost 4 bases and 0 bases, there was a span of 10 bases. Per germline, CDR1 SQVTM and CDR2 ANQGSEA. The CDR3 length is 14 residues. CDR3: CSVGTSSSYNEQFF. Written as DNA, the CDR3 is TGCAGCGTTGGGACTTCGAGCTCCTACAATGAGCAGTTCTTC.

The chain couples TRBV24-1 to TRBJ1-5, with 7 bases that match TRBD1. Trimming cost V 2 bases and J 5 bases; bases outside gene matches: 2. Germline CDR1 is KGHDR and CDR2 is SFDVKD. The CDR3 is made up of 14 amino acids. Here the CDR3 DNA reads TGTGCCACCAGTGATTCGGGACAGCATCAGCCCCAGCATTTT. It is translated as CATSDSGQHQPQHF.

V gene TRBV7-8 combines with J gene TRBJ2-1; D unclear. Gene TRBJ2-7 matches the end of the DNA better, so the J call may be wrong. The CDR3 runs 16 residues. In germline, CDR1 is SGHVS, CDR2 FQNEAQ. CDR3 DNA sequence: TGTGCCAGCAGCCTCCAAGGAGCGATGATCTCCTACGAGCAGTACTTC. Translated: CASSLQGAMISYEQYF.

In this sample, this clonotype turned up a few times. CDR3 protein: CSGGQGPNTEAFF. Here the CDR3 DNA reads TGCAGCGGGGGACAGGGGCCGAACACTGAAGCTTTCTTT. The chain has TRBV29-1 and TRBJ1-1; 10 nucleotides align to TRBD1. There are 13 residues in the CDR3. V shed 7 bases and J 1 base; nucleotides not matched to a gene: 3. Germline V CDR1 and CDR2: SQVTM, ANQGSEA.

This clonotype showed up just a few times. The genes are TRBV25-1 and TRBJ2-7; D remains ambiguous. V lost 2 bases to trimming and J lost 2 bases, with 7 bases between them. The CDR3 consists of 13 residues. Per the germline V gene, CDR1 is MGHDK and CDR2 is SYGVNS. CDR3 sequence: CASSELPTYEQYF. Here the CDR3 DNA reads TGTGCCAGCAGTGAACTACCTACCTACGAGCAGTACTTC.

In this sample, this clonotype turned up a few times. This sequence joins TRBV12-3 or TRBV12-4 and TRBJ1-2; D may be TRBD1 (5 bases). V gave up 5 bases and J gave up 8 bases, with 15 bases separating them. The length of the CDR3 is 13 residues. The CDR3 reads CASSLSGFGGYTF. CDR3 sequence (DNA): TGTGCCAGCAGTCTATCAGGGTTCGGGGGCTACACCTTC.

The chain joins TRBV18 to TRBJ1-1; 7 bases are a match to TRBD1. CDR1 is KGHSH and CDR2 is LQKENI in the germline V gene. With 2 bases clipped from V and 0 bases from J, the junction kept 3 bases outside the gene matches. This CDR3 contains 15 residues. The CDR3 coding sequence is TGTGCCAGCTCACCAGGGACAGTCATGAACACTGAAGCTTTCTTT. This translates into CASSPGTVMNTEAFF.

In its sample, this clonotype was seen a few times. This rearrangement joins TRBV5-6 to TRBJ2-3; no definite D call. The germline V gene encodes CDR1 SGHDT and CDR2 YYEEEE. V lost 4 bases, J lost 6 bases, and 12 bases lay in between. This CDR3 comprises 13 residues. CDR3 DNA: TGTGCCAGCAGCCAACTCCCCCCGGATACGCAGTATTTT. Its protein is CASSQLPPDTQYF.